This T cell receptor beta chain was obtained from a study of CXCR3-negative and CXCR3-positive naive CD8 T cells. Findings and limits, study-wide: Fresh PBMCs served for most assays, and CXCR3 expression fell partially after cryopreservation. The study found comparably high diversity in both naive subsets and much lower diversity in memory CD8+ cells. For naive cells, CXCR3-negative and CXCR3-positive subsets had similar TRBV-TRBJ usage; for memory cells, usage differed. When CXCR3-positive naive cells were set against CXCR3-negative naive cells, the former had more hydrophobic TRB CDR3s.

The CDR3 sequence is 15 residues long. CDR1 is SEHNR and CDR2 is FQNEAQ in the germline V gene (reference sequence). Concerning this clonotype itself: What it binds is not known.

UMI-labeled 5' RACE TRB cDNA libraries were prepared from the cells. TCRdb re-called the 5' RACE reads and catalogs CDR3 proteins one per entry, DNA excluded. The listing records 150,000 to 180,000 distinct CDR3 sequences. The chain is built from TRBV7-9 and TRBJ2-1; TCRdb designates TRBD1, a call that cannot be tested without DNA. Input material: naive CXCR3+ CD8+ T cells from blood. Sample subset: CD45RO-CCR7+CD27+CD95- naive CD8+ T cells expressing CXCR3 (TNR3+). This receptor was obtained from a human donor in good health. Some clones in this sample may be carry-over from other donors' samples. Here the CDR3 reads CASSRTPSSYNEQFF.